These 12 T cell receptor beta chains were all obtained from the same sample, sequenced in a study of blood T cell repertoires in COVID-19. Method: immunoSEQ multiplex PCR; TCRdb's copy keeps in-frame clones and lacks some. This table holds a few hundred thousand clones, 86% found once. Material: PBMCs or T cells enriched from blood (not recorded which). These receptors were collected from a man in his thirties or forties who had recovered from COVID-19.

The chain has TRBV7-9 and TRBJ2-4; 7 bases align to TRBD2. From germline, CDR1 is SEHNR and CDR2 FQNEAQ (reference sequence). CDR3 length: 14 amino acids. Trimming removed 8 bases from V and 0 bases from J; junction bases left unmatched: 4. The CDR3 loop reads CASWGGLAKNIQYF. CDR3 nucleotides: TGTGCCAGCTGGGGGGGGTTAGCCAAAAACATTCAGTACTTC.

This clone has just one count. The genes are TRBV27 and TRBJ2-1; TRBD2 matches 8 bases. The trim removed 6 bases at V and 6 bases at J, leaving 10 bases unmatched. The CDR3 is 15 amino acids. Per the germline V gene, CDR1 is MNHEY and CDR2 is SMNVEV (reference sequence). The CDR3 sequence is CASSGRGAWSNEQFF. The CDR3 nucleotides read TGTGCCAGCAGCGGGAGGGGGGCGTGGTCCAATGAGCAGTTCTTC.

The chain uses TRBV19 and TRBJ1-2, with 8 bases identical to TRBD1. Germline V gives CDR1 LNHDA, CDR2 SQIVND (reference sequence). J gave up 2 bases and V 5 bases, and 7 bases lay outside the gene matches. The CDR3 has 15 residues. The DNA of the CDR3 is TGTGCCAGTAGTTCCTGGACAGGGACGAACTATGGCTACACCTTC. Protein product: CASSSWTGTNYGYTF. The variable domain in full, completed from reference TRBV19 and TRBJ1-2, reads DGGITQSPKYLFRKEGQNVTLSCEQNLNHDAMYWYRQDPGQGLRLIYYSQIVNDFQKGDIAEGYSVSREKKESFPLTVTSAQKNPTAFYLCASSSWTGTNYGYTFGSGTRLTVV.

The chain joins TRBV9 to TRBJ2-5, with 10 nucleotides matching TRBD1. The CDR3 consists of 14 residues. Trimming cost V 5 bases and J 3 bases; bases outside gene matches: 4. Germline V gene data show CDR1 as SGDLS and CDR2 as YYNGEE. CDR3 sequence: CASSRQGAEETQYF. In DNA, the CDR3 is TGTGCCAGCAGTCGACAGGGGGCTGAAGAGACCCAGTACTTC.

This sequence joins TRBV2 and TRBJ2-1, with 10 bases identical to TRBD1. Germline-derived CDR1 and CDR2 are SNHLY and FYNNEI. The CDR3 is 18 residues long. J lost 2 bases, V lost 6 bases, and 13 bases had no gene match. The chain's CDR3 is CASRGTGVRTRAYNEQFF. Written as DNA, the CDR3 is TGTGCCAGCAGAGGGACAGGGGTGAGGACTAGGGCCTACAATGAGCAGTTCTTC.

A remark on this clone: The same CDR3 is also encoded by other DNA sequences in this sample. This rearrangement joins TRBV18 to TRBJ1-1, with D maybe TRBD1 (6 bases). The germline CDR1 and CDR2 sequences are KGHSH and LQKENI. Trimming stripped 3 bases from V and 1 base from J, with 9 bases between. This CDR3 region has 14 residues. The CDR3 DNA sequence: TGTGCCAGCTCACCGGGGGCGGGGAACACTGAAGCTTTCTTT. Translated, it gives CASSPGAGNTEAFF.

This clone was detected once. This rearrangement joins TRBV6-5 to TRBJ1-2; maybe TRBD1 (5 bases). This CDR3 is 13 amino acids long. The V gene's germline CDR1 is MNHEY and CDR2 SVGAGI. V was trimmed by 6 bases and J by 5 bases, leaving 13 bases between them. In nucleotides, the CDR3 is TGTGCCAGCAGGGTCGGGGGGTTATATGGCTACACCTTC. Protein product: CASRVGGLYGYTF.

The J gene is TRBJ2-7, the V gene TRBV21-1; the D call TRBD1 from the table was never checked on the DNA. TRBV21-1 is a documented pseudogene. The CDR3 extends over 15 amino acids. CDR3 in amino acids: CASSNQGDRDYEQYF. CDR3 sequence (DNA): TGTGCCAGCAGCAACCAAGGGGACAGGGACTACGAGCAGTACTTC.

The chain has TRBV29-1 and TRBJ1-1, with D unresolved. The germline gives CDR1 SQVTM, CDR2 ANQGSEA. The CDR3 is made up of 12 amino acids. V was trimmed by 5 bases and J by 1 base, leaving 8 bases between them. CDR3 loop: CSVTGRNTEAFF. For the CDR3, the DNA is TGCAGCGTTACCGGGAGGAACACTGAAGCTTTCTTT.

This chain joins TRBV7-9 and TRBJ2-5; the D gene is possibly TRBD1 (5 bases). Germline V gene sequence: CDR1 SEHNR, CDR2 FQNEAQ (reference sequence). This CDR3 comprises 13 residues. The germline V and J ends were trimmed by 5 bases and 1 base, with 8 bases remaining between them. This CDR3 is CASSPDSQETQYF. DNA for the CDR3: TGTGCCAGCAGCCCTGACAGCCAAGAGACCCAGTACTTC.

CDR3 in amino acids: CASSRNSGGGETQYF. The DNA of the CDR3 is TGTGCCAGCAGTCGCAACAGCGGGGGCGGCGAGACCCAGTACTTC. V gene TRBV2 combines with J gene TRBJ2-5; TRBD2 agrees at 8 bases. The CDR3 runs 15 residues. The V gene's germline CDR1 is SNHLY and CDR2 FYNNEI. J was trimmed by 5 bases and V by 5 bases; bases with no gene match: 10.

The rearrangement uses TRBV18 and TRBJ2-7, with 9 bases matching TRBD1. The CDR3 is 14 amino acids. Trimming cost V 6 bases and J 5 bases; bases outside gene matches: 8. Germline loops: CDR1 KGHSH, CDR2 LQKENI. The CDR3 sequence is CASSPGDRAHEQYF. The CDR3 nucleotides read TGTGCCAGCTCCCCCGGGGACAGGGCCCACGAGCAGTACTTC.